This passage covers 9 T cell receptor beta chains from one sample sequenced in a study of blood T cell repertoires in COVID-19. TCRdb's table, derived via immunoSEQ multiplex PCR, lists solely in-frame clones and lacks some. The repertoire includes a few hundred thousand clones, about 80% of them detected once, and 6% to 9.5% sits in the top ten. Specimen: peripheral blood. The receptors derive from a woman aged 50 to 60 with acute or convalescent COVID-19.

This clone was seen a handful of times. This chain connects TRBV7-2 to TRBJ2-1; the match to TRBD2 covers 7 bases. In germline, CDR1 is SGHTA, CDR2 FQGNSA. The CDR3 length is 13 residues. V lost 8 bases to trimming and J lost 10 bases; unmatched junction nucleotides: 11. In nucleotides, the CDR3 is TGTGCCAGCGGGAGGGAGCTTTTGGGAGAGCAGTTCTTC. Its translation: CASGRELLGEQFF.

This chain connects TRBV7-2 to TRBJ1-1, with unresolved D. This CDR3 has 13 amino acids. Per germline, CDR1 SGHTA and CDR2 FQGNSA. Trimming pared 4 bases from V and 0 bases from J, leaving 6 bases between. CDR3 residues: CASSSIMNTEAFF. CDR3 in DNA: TGTGCCAGCAGCTCAATCATGAACACTGAAGCTTTCTTT.

In DNA form, the CDR3 reads TGTGCCAGCAGCTTGATACAGGGTGGCGCTGAAGCTTTCTTT. This gives the protein CASSLIQGGAEAFF. The chain links TRBV5-4 to TRBJ1-1; D may be TRBD1 (6 bases). V was trimmed by 1 base and J by 6 bases, leaving 13 bases between them. The CDR3 loop spans 14 amino acids. In germline, CDR1 is SGHNT, CDR2 YYREEE (reference sequence). Based on the CDR3 plus reference TRBV5-4 and TRBJ1-1, the full variable domain is ETGVTQSPTHLIKTRGQQVTLRCSSQSGHNTVSWYQQALGQGPQFIFQYYREEENGRGNFPPRFSGLQFPNYSSELNVNALELDDSALYLCASSLIQGGAEAFFGQGTRLTVV.

The chain combines TRBV5-1 with TRBJ1-2; perhaps TRBD1 as D (5 bases). CDR1 and CDR2 from the germline V gene are SGHRS and YFSETQ. CDR3 size: 14 residues. Trimming shortened V by 0 bases and J by 7 bases, and 13 bases separated the two germline ends. In nucleotides, the CDR3 is TGCGCCAGCAGCTTGGACGGGGGATACGGTGGCTACACCTTC. Encoded protein: CASSLDGGYGGYTF.

The chain combines TRBV12-3 or TRBV12-4 with TRBJ1-6, with a possible D match to TRBD1 (6 bases). This CDR3 region has 13 residues. Trimming removed 6 bases from V and 9 bases from J, with 12 bases in between. CDR3 in amino acids: CASRGQLPSPLHF. In DNA, the CDR3 is TGTGCCAGCAGAGGACAGCTCCCTTCACCCCTCCACTTT.

The V gene is TRBV3-1 (or the pseudogene TRBV3-2), the J gene TRBJ1-6, with 10 bases lining up with TRBD1. With 1 base clipped from V and 10 bases from J, the junction kept 4 bases outside the gene matches. The CDR3 totals 15 residues. Per the germline V gene, CDR1 is LGHDT and CDR2 is YNNKEL (reference sequence). Written as DNA, the CDR3 is TGTGCCAGCAGCCAAGCGACAGGGGGCATGTCACCCCTCCACTTT. It is translated as CASSQATGGMSPLHF.

The chain recombines TRBV2 with TRBJ1-5, with D possibly matching TRBD1 (5 bases). V was pared by 6 bases and J by 0 bases, with 12 bases between. This CDR3 is built from 15 residues. Per germline, CDR1 SNHLY and CDR2 FYNNEI. The CDR3 spells CASSFDSNSNQPQHF. CDR3 DNA sequence: TGTGCCAGCAGCTTTGACAGTAATAGCAATCAGCCCCAGCATTTT.

J is TRBJ1-5 and V is TRBV19; the D is unclear. The germline V and J ends were trimmed by 3 bases and 8 bases, with 11 bases remaining between them. Germline CDR1 LNHDA, CDR2 SQIVND (reference sequence). CDR3 length equals 13 residues. The CDR3 spells CASSINSLEPQHF. In DNA form, the CDR3 reads TGTGCCAGTAGTATTAACAGCTTGGAGCCCCAGCATTTT.

The genes are TRBV24-1 and TRBJ2-1; 7 nucleotides align to TRBD1. With V trimmed by 1 base and J by 4 bases, 6 bases remained unmatched. Per germline, CDR1 KGHDR and CDR2 SFDVKD. The CDR3 loop spans 16 amino acids. The CDR3 sequence is CATSDFGQGVYNEQFF. Here the CDR3 DNA reads TGTGCCACCAGTGATTTTGGCCAGGGGGTGTACAATGAGCAGTTCTTC.